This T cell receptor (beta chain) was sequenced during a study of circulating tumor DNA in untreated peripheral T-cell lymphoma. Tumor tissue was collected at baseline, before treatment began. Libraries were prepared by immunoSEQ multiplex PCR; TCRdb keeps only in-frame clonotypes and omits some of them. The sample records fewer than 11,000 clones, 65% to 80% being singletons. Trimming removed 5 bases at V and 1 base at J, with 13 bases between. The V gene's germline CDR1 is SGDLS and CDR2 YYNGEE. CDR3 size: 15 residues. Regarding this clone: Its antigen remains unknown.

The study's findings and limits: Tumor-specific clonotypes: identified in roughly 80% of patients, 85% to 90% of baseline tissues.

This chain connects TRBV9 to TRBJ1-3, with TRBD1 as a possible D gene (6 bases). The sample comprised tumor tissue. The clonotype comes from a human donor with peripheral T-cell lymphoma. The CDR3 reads CASRAIQGSGNTIYF. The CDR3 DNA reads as TGTGCCAGCAGAGCTATACAGGGATCTGGAAACACCATATATTTT. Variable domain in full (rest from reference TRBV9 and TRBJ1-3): DSGVTQTPKHLITATGQRVTLRCSPRSGDLSVYWYQQSLDQGLQFLIQYYNGEERAKGNILERFSAQQFPDLHSELNLSSLELGDSALYFCASRAIQGSGNTIYFGEGSWLTVV.